The following is a T cell receptor beta chain sequence with its context. This sample is part of a study of blood T cell repertoires in COVID-19. The CDR3 covers 14 residues. V was clipped by 9 bases and J by 7 bases; unmatched bases: 11. Germline CDR1 is LNHDA and CDR2 is SQIVND (reference sequence). Using immunoSEQ multiplex PCR, the repertoire was profiled, and TCRdb retains in-frame clones only, with some absent. The table lists tens of thousands of clones, 76% of them singletons. This TCR was recovered from an elderly man with acute or convalescent COVID-19. This rearrangement joins TRBV19 to TRBJ2-1; 8 bases line up with TRBD1. The sequenced sample consisted of peripheral blood. This CDR3 reads CASTGGGVRNEQFF. The CDR3 nucleotides are TGTGCCAGCACAGGGGGAGGTGTTAGGAATGAGCAGTTCTTC.